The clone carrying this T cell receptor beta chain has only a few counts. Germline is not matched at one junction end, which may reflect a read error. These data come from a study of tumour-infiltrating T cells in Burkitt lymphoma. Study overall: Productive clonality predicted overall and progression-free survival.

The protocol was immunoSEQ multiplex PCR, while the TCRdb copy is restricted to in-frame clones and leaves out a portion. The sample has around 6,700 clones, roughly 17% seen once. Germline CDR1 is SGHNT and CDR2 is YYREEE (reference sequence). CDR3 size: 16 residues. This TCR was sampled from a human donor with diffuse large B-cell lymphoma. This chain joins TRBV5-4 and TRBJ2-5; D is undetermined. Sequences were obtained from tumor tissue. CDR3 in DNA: TGTGCCAGCAGCTTGGCCGGAACGGTTAACCAAGGGACCCAGTACTTC. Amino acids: CASSLAGTVNQGTQYF.